Below are 27 T cell receptor beta chains sequenced from a single sample in a study of blood T cell repertoires in COVID-19 (dated by TCRdb to 2020 to 2021). The method was the immunoSEQ multiplex PCR assay. The clones in this table, taken by TCRdb from immuneACCESS, are in-frame only. Not every clone is retained; where verified, under half of the shortfall comes from an unresolved V gene, and the cause of the rest is unknown. The sample includes about 11,000 clones, with over 75% observed a single time. The biggest ten clones account for 3.5% to 5% of the sample. The sequenced sample was peripheral blood. The origin of the receptors is a human donor in a cohort sampled during active COVID-19.

The table lists this clone with a few counts. The chain joins TRBV9 to TRBJ2-7; tentatively, D is TRBD1 (6 bases). V lost 0 bases and J 1 base, leaving 11 bases between the germline ends. The length of the CDR3 is 15 residues. The germline V gene has CDR1 SGDLS and CDR2 YYNGEE. The CDR3 coding sequence is TGTGCCAGCAGCGTAGGACAGGCTGCTTCCTACGAGCAGTACTTC. As protein: CASSVGQAASYEQYF.

The rearrangement joins TRBV28 to TRBJ1-4, with 9 bases lining up with TRBD1. The CDR3 loop spans 13 amino acids. V shed 1 base, J shed 17 bases, and the junction held 8 bases outside the gene matches. Germline V lookup: CDR1 MDHEN, CDR2 SYDVKM. This CDR3 is CASSLLQGAHTFF. CDR3 sequence (DNA): TGTGCCAGCAGTTTATTACAGGGGGCGCATACTTTTTTT.

The V call is TRBV9, the J call TRBJ2-3; 7 nucleotides line up with TRBD2. CDR1 and CDR2 (germline): SGDLS, YYNGEE. This CDR3 has 18 amino acids. V lost 0 bases, J lost 0 bases, and 10 bases stayed unmatched. In nucleotides, the CDR3 is TGTGCCAGCAGCGTAGGTCCTAGCGGAGTTAGAAGCACAGATACGCAGTATTTT. The encoded protein is CASSVGPSGVRSTDTQYF.

This chain uses TRBV6-1 with TRBJ2-7, with 9 bases fitting TRBD2. Per the germline V gene, CDR1 is MNHNS and CDR2 is SASEGT. There are 14 residues in the CDR3. V gave up 4 bases and J gave up 4 bases; unmatched junction bases: 5. CDR3 amino acids: CASSVAGESYEQYF. The CDR3 region has the DNA TGTGCCAGCAGTGTAGCGGGAGAATCTTACGAGCAGTACTTC.

This clone was detected only once. This rearrangement joins TRBV10-3 to TRBJ2-1, with 9 bases aligning to TRBD2. Germline loops: CDR1 ENHRY, CDR2 SYGVKD. The J segment lost 9 bases and the V segment lost 0 bases, leaving 12 bases of the junction unmatched. The CDR3 has 17 residues. The CDR3 DNA sequence: TGTGCCATCAGTGAGTCGTTATCGCTAGCGGGATTCGTTGAGCAGTTCTTC. It translates to CAISESLSLAGFVEQFF.

The rearrangement uses TRBV28 and TRBJ1-3; a weak D match, TRBD1 (5 bases). CDR3 size: 16 residues. CDR1 and CDR2 from the germline V gene are MDHEN and SYDVKM. V dropped 5 bases and J dropped 2 bases, with 16 bases sitting between them. In nucleotides, the CDR3 is TGTGCCAGCAGTCCCCAGGGTTTATCAGCTGGAAACACCATATATTTT. It encodes CASSPQGLSAGNTIYF. Together with reference TRBV28 and TRBJ1-3, the CDR3 gives the full variable domain: DVKVTQSSRYLVKRTGEKVFLECVQDMDHENMFWYRQDPGLGLRLIYFSYDVKMKEKGDIPEGYSVSREKKERFSLILESASTNQTSMYLCASSPQGLSAGNTIYFGEGSWLTVV.

The chain couples TRBV11-3 to TRBJ2-3, with 8 nucleotides matching TRBD1. Trimming cost V 1 base and J 5 bases; bases outside gene matches: 2. CDR1 is SGHNT and CDR2 is YENEEA in the germline V gene. The CDR3 contains 14 residues. CDR3 sequence reads: CASSLGRGQDTQYF. The CDR3 nucleotides are TGTGCCAGCAGCTTAGGCAGGGGGCAAGATACGCAGTATTTT.

The rearrangement joins TRBV3-1 (or the pseudogene TRBV3-2) to TRBJ1-1; D is possibly TRBD1 (5 bases). The CDR3 sequence is 15 residues long. V was shortened by 8 bases and J by 1 base, with 17 bases between the two germline ends. The germline CDR1 and CDR2 sequences are LGHDT and YNNKEL (reference sequence). The CDR3 spells CASELSGWGNTEAFF. The CDR3 nucleotides are TGTGCCAGCGAACTCTCAGGGTGGGGGAACACTGAAGCTTTCTTT.

The chain uses TRBV19 and TRBJ1-3; D remains unclear. The V end lost 3 bases, the J end lost 0 bases, and 9 bases lay between the germline ends. From germline, CDR1 is LNHDA and CDR2 SQIVND (reference sequence). This CDR3 comprises 15 residues. The CDR3 reads CASSIAQSSGNTIYF. CDR3 in DNA: TGTGCCAGTAGTATTGCACAGTCCTCTGGAAACACCATATATTTT.

The chain uses TRBV6-5 and TRBJ1-6; D possibly corresponds to TRBD1 (6 bases). Trimming shortened V by 6 bases and J by 7 bases, and 13 bases separated the two germline ends. Germline V gene data show CDR1 as MNHEY and CDR2 as SVGAGI. This CDR3 has 14 amino acids. CDR3 sequence reads: CASSLRGGNSPLHF. Written as DNA, the CDR3 is TGTGCCAGCAGCCTTCGAGGGGGAAATTCACCCCTCCACTTT.

This sequence joins TRBV11-3 and TRBJ2-5; 10 bases match TRBD1. Germline V gene lookup returns CDR1 SGHNT and CDR2 YENEEA. The CDR3 consists of 14 residues. V was clipped by 5 bases and J by 5 bases; unmatched bases: 5. The CDR3 spells CASSPGQGEETQYF. DNA for the CDR3: TGTGCCAGCAGCCCAGGACAGGGGGAGGAGACCCAGTACTTC.

V and J are TRBV29-1 and TRBJ1-4, with TRBD1 matching 9 bases. V was clipped by 6 bases and J by 8 bases; unmatched bases: 10. Germline CDR1 is SQVTM and CDR2 is ANQGSEA. CDR3 length equals 14 residues. DNA of the CDR3: TGCAGCGTCGCTTTACAGGGGGCAGGAGAAAAACTGTTTTTT. Translating gives CSVALQGAGEKLFF.

This chain links TRBV7-9 with TRBJ2-5, with 9 bases fitting TRBD1. This CDR3 has 14 residues. The J segment lost 4 bases and the V segment lost 5 bases, leaving 5 bases of the junction unmatched. Germline V lookup: CDR1 SEHNR, CDR2 FQNEAQ (reference sequence). CDR3 in DNA: TGTGCCAGCAGCGTGTACAGGGGGCCAGAGACCCAGTACTTC. Amino acids: CASSVYRGPETQYF.

The chain employs TRBV27 and TRBJ1-1, with D perhaps matching TRBD1 (5 bases). Germline assignment: CDR1 MNHEY and CDR2 SMNVEV (reference sequence). The length of the CDR3 is 17 residues. The V end lost 3 bases, the J end lost 1 base, and 18 bases lay between the germline ends. The CDR3 bases are TGTGCCAGCAGTTTGCTAGGGGCCGTTATGGGGAACACTGAAGCTTTCTTT. Its protein is CASSLLGAVMGNTEAFF.

The chain recombines TRBV28 with TRBJ2-5; TRBD1 might be the D (6 bases). CDR1 MDHEN and CDR2 SYDVKM come from the germline V gene. The CDR3 extends over 14 amino acids. Trimming stripped 6 bases from V and 4 bases from J, with 15 bases between. The CDR3 nucleotides read TGTGCCAGCAGCGCCCAGGGGAACCCAGAGACCCAGTACTTC. It codes for CASSAQGNPETQYF.

CDR3 sequence reads: CASGSGRSSYEQYF. The CDR3 DNA reads as TGCGCCAGCGGTAGCGGGAGGAGCTCCTACGAGCAGTACTTC. The rearrangement joins TRBV5-1 to TRBJ2-7; TRBD2 aligns across 10 bases. The V gene end was trimmed by 7 bases and the J gene end by 0 bases; junction bases not matched to a gene: 4. Looked up from germline, CDR1 is SGHRS and CDR2 is YFSETQ. The CDR3 has 14 residues.

The chain links TRBV9 to TRBJ2-1; 16 nucleotides line up with TRBD2. The CDR3 sequence is 18 residues long. CDR1 is SGDLS, CDR2 YYNGEE, per germline. V dropped 2 bases and J dropped 2; count of bases not matched to a gene: 4. The CDR3 loop is CASSVTGTSGRAYNEQFF. The CDR3 DNA reads as TGTGCCAGCAGCGTTACCGGGACTAGCGGGAGGGCCTACAATGAGCAGTTCTTC.

This clone was recorded only once. The rearrangement joins TRBV11-2 to TRBJ1-1, with D possibly being TRBD1 (5 bases). V was shortened by 2 bases and J by 0 bases, with 13 bases between the two germline ends. Germline V CDR1 and CDR2: SGHAT, FQNNGV. The length of the CDR3 is 16 residues. CDR3 DNA: TGTGCCAGCAGCTTATGGAGGGAGGGGATGAACACTGAAGCTTTCTTT. Its protein is CASSLWREGMNTEAFF.

This clone occurred once. The chain recombines TRBV6-5 with TRBJ2-7; 9 nucleotides agree with TRBD2. V lost 6 bases, J lost 0 bases, and 6 bases stayed unmatched. Per germline, CDR1 MNHEY and CDR2 SVGAGI. The CDR3 is made up of 15 amino acids. The CDR3 spells CASRSGRLSSYEQYF. The CDR3 nucleotides are TGTGCCAGCAGGAGCGGGAGGCTCAGCTCCTACGAGCAGTACTTC.

This clone came up once. This sequence joins TRBV18 and TRBJ2-7, with unresolved D. This CDR3 region has 13 residues. V lost 3 bases to trimming and J lost 2 bases, with 8 bases between them. Germline V lookup: CDR1 KGHSH, CDR2 LQKENI. The CDR3 DNA follows: TGTGCCAGCTCACCCTCCAGTACCTACGAGCAGTACTTC. Residues: CASSPSSTYEQYF.

This sequence joins TRBV28 and TRBJ1-4; D might be TRBD1 (6 bases). Germline V CDR1 and CDR2: MDHEN, SYDVKM. With 5 bases removed from V and 0 bases from J, the gap between germline ends came to 13 bases. This CDR3 spans 16 amino acids. CDR3 in amino acids: CASSQGQFATNEKLFF. The CDR3 DNA reads as TGTGCCAGCAGTCAAGGACAGTTTGCAACTAATGAAAAACTGTTTTTT.

CDR3 nucleotide sequence: TGCGCCAGCAGCCAACAAGACAGGGGTGGTCAGCCCCAGCATTTT. Amino acid sequence: CASSQQDRGGQPQHF. V usage is TRBV4-1 and J usage is TRBJ1-5; 8 positions agree with TRBD1. J was trimmed by 6 bases and V by 2 bases; bases with no gene match: 6. This CDR3 contains 15 residues. CDR1 MGHRA and CDR2 YSYEKL come from the germline V gene.

The chain links TRBV27 to TRBJ1-2, with TRBD1 identical over 8 bases. Germline CDR1 MNHEY, CDR2 SMNVEV (reference sequence). The junction had 10 bases not matched to a gene; V was cut back by 5 bases and J by 5 bases. The CDR3 totals 15 residues. This CDR3 is CASSPRDRSWYGYTF. In DNA form, the CDR3 reads TGTGCCAGCAGTCCCAGGGACAGGTCATGGTATGGCTACACCTTC.

The chain links TRBV7-3 to TRBJ2-6; D is possibly TRBD2 (5 bases). Germline-derived CDR1 and CDR2 are SGHTA and FQGTGA. Trimming removed 6 bases at V and 0 bases at J, with 12 bases between. The CDR3 has 16 amino acids. In DNA, the CDR3 is TGTGCCAGCAGTCGGGGATTCATCTCTGGGGCCAACGTCCTGACTTTC. Translation: CASSRGFISGANVLTF.

The CDR3, as DNA: TGTGCCAGCAGCCAAGATGGGACAGAGATTAACTATGGCTACACCTTC. Amino acids: CASSQDGTEINYGYTF. The V call is TRBV4-2, the J call TRBJ1-2; TRBD1 agrees at 7 bases. This CDR3 contains 16 residues. CDR1 LGHNA and CDR2 YNFKEQ come from the germline V gene. V dropped 0 bases and J dropped 1; count of bases not matched to a gene: 5.

This clone has only a few counts. The V gene is TRBV29-1, the J gene TRBJ1-1, with TRBD1 as a possible D gene (5 bases). V lost 4 bases and J lost 0, with 15 bases in between. Germline V gene sequence: CDR1 SQVTM, CDR2 ANQGSEA. The CDR3 runs to 15 residues. The CDR3 reads CSVGGSGPMNTEAFF. The DNA of the CDR3 is TGCAGCGTTGGTGGGTCAGGGCCCATGAACACTGAAGCTTTCTTT.

CDR3 sequence: CASSFQAGNYEQYF. In nucleotides, the CDR3 is TGTGCCAGCAGCTTCCAAGCGGGGAACTACGAGCAGTACTTC. V is TRBV7-2 and J is TRBJ2-7, with TRBD2 matching over 7 bases. Germline CDR1 reads SGHTA; CDR2 reads FQGNSA. The junction had 5 bases not matched to a gene; V was cut back by 3 bases and J by 3 bases. CDR3 length: 14 residues.